The 20 T cell receptor beta chains listed next were all sequenced from one sample in a study of regulatory T cells in long-lasting Graves disease. Specified time point: newly diagnosed GD, antithyroid drugs for less than 3 months. PBMCs were the source of the RNA used for TCR sequencing. Building the TCR beta libraries relied on iRepertoire HTBI primers, and CDR3 regions underwent Arm-PCR. TCRdb recomputed calls from the multiplex PCR reads with MiXCR, one row per CDR3 protein. The sample lists roughly 420,000 distinct CDR3 sequences, roughly 15% occurring once. This sample also belongs to another study, concerning T cells in Graves' hyperthyroidism and ophthalmopathy.

This material consisted of peripheral blood mononuclear cells (PBMCs), taken at new diagnosis, from a patient treated with antithyroid drugs. The receptor set was obtained from a woman in her twenties or thirties with Graves disease.

The sample holds many counts of this clonotype. The chain is built from TRBV2 and TRBJ2-7; TRBD1 matches 7 bases. Germline V gene lookup returns CDR1 SNHLY and CDR2 FYNNEI. J gave up 0 bases and V 5 bases, and 4 bases lay outside the gene matches. The CDR3 covers 14 residues. This CDR3 reads CASSRGQFSYEQYF. CDR3 bases: TGTGCCAGCAGTCGGGGACAGTTCTCCTACGAGCAGTACTTC. Variable domain in full (rest from reference TRBV2 and TRBJ2-7): EPEVTQTPSHQVTQMGQEVILRCVPISNHLYFYWYRQILGQKVEFLVSFYNNEISEKSEIFDDQFSVERPDGSNFTLKIRSTKLEDSAMYFCASSRGQFSYEQYFGPGTRLTVT.

This clonotype was seen repeatedly, ten times or more. The CDR3 DNA follows: TGTGCCAGCAGTTACTCGAGAGCGGGAGGGCCCTCCTACGAGCAGTACTTC. It specifies CASSYSRAGGPSYEQYF. J is TRBJ2-7 and V is TRBV6-5; 10 bases align to TRBD2. This CDR3 contains 17 residues. Trimming took 0 bases from V and 0 from J; bases not matched to a gene: 5. The germline V gene has CDR1 MNHEY and CDR2 SVGAGI.

The count of this clonotype is one. The gene calls are TRBV7-9 and TRBJ2-1; D is unclear. This CDR3 contains 15 residues. The germline V gene has CDR1 SEHNR and CDR2 FQNEAQ (reference sequence). V was trimmed by 1 base and J by 7 bases, leaving 14 bases between them. CDR3 DNA sequence: TGTGCCAGCAGCTTAGAAGTCCCTGGTCAGAATGAGCAGTTCTTC. Its translation: CASSLEVPGQNEQFF.

Comment on this clonotype: A junction end diverges from the germline sequence, so it may reflect a read error. This chain links TRBV7-3 with TRBJ2-5; D may be TRBD2 (6 bases). The CDR3 runs to 12 residues. Germline V gene data show CDR1 as SGHTA and CDR2 as FQGTGA. CDR3 sequence reads: CASSLGSGVQSF. As DNA, the CDR3 is TGTGCCAGCAGCCTCGGTTCGGGAGTACAGTCGTTC.

This clonotype was counted at least ten times. The chain employs TRBV3-1 and TRBJ2-3, with D perhaps being TRBD1 or TRBD2 (8 bases each). The length of the CDR3 is 20 residues. CDR1 LGHDT and CDR2 YNNKEL come from the germline V gene (reference sequence). Trimming left V 3 bases short and J 5 bases short, with 30 bases between. The CDR3 DNA is TGTGCCAGCAGCCAGCAACAGGACAGGGCGAGCGGGAGTGGGTTAGATACGCAGTATTTT. Its protein is CASSQQQDRASGSGLDTQYF.

In this sample, this clonotype turned up many times. The J gene is TRBJ2-2, the V gene TRBV9, with 7 bases that match TRBD1. The CDR3 runs 16 residues. Germline CDR1 reads SGDLS; CDR2 reads YYNGEE. The junction had 8 bases not matched to a gene; V was cut back by 6 bases and J by 0 bases. The CDR3 DNA follows: TGTGCCAGCACCGAAACCGGGACAGCGAACACCGGGGAGCTGTTTTTT. Translation: CASTETGTANTGELFF.

This clonotype was counted many times. The chain links TRBV20-1 to TRBJ1-2; D not certain. CDR1 is DFQATT, CDR2 SNEGSKA, per germline (reference sequence). Trimming removed 0 bases at V and 2 bases at J, with 10 bases between. The CDR3 is made up of 14 amino acids. The CDR3 region is CSARDRRANYGYTF. CDR3 in DNA: TGCAGTGCTAGAGATCGGAGGGCCAACTATGGCTACACCTTC.

This clonotype was observed a few times. This rearrangement joins TRBV28 to TRBJ2-2; perhaps D is TRBD1 or TRBD2 (6 bases each). This CDR3 spans 16 amino acids. Germline CDR1 and CDR2: MDHEN and SYDVKM. V shed 0 bases and J shed 5 bases, with 13 bases lying between them. The CDR3 protein is CASSLWWGARTGELFF. For the CDR3, the DNA is TGTGCCAGCAGTTTATGGTGGGGGGCGAGAACCGGGGAGCTGTTTTTT.

In this sample, this clonotype turned up many times. V gene TRBV24-1 combines with J gene TRBJ1-1; a weak D match, TRBD1 (6 bases). The CDR3 has 14 amino acids. Trimming took 7 bases from V and 1 from J, leaving 12 bases between them. The V gene's germline CDR1 is KGHDR and CDR2 SFDVKD. The CDR3 reads CATRRQAQNTEAFF. The CDR3 coding sequence is TGTGCCACCAGGAGACAGGCTCAGAACACTGAAGCTTTCTTT.

This clonotype was picked up one time. A much larger clone is a single base away; this may be a read error. V is TRBV28 and J is TRBJ2-3, with 7 bases fitting TRBD2. Germline loops: CDR1 MDHEN, CDR2 SYDVKM. Trimming at V came to 8 bases and at J to 6 bases, leaving 20 bases not matched to a gene. The CDR3 spans 17 residues. CDR3 sequence: CASGRDTGAVVLDTQYF. CDR3 DNA: TGTGCCAGCGGGAGGGATACCGGGGCAGTGGTCCTGGATACGCAGTATTTT.

This clonotype was observed at least ten times. The V and J genes are TRBV6-5 and TRBJ2-4; D may be TRBD2 (5 bases). V was cut by 2 bases and J by 1 base, with 12 bases left in between. This CDR3 is 16 amino acids long. CDR1 and CDR2 (germline): MNHEY, SVGAGI. The CDR3 spells CASSYLRVSAKNIQYF. In nucleotides, the CDR3 is TGTGCCAGCAGTTACCTGCGGGTATCGGCCAAAAACATTCAGTACTTC.

This rearrangement joins TRBV9 to TRBJ2-1, with 7 bases lining up with TRBD2. With V trimmed by 3 bases and J by 4 bases, 4 bases remained unmatched. CDR3 size: 14 residues. Per germline, CDR1 SGDLS and CDR2 YYNGEE. The CDR3: CASSGLAYYNEQFF. CDR3 in DNA: TGTGCCAGCAGCGGACTAGCTTATTACAATGAGCAGTTCTTC.

Many counts were recorded for this clonotype. The V call is TRBV7-8, the J call TRBJ2-3, with 8 bases fitting TRBD2. Trimming removed 4 bases from V and 3 bases from J; junction bases left unmatched: 12. The CDR3 loop spans 17 amino acids. Germline values: CDR1 SGHVS, CDR2 FQNEAQ. The CDR3 region is CASSSAISGIGTDTQYF. The CDR3 DNA is TGTGCCAGCAGCTCAGCGATTAGCGGGATTGGTACAGATACGCAGTATTTT.

This clonotype was recorded at least ten times. The gene calls are TRBV20-1 and TRBJ2-7, with 8 bases identical to TRBD2. The CDR3 is 15 amino acids. CDR1 and CDR2 from the germline V gene are DFQATT and SNEGSKA (reference sequence). Trimming took 6 bases from V and 3 from J; bases not matched to a gene: 13. DNA of the CDR3: TGCAGTGCCCGGAGGGGTGGGACTAGGGACTACGAGCAGTACTTC. It yields the protein CSARRGGTRDYEQYF.

This clonotype appeared a few times. The J gene is TRBJ1-5, the V gene TRBV20-1; a possible D gene is TRBD1 (6 bases). This CDR3 comprises 13 residues. The germline gives CDR1 DFQATT, CDR2 SNEGSKA (reference sequence). Trimming removed 3 bases from V and 5 bases from J, with 11 bases in between. The CDR3 DNA sequence: TGCAGTGCTAGTTGGGACAAAGATCAGCCCCAGCATTTT. Protein product: CSASWDKDQPQHF.

This clonotype came up many times. The chain uses TRBV11-3 and TRBJ2-1; 10 nucleotides match TRBD2. The V segment lost 6 bases and the J segment 6 bases; nucleotides outside the gene matches: 2. The CDR3 spans 13 residues. Germline CDR1 SGHNT, CDR2 YENEEA. This chain's CDR3 is CASRASGGNEQFF. The CDR3 DNA reads as TGTGCCAGCAGGGCTAGCGGGGGCAATGAGCAGTTCTTC.

In its sample, this clonotype was seen many times. V is TRBV6-5 and J is TRBJ2-7; D is unclear. Germline loops: CDR1 MNHEY, CDR2 SVGAGI. Trimming cost V 4 bases and J 2 bases, with 15 bases left between them. The CDR3 runs 15 residues. The chain's CDR3 is CASSFLPGQTYEQYF. DNA of the CDR3: TGTGCCAGCAGTTTCCTGCCAGGTCAAACCTACGAGCAGTACTTC.

This clonotype was detected ten times or more. The rearrangement links TRBV27 to TRBJ1-5, with D possibly TRBD1 on 5 matching bases. CDR1 and CDR2 (germline): MNHEY, SMNVEV (reference sequence). V lost 0 bases and J lost 1, with 19 bases in between. The CDR3 spans 19 residues. The chain's CDR3 is CASSLSLAQGGLSNQPQHF. The CDR3 DNA reads TGTGCCAGCAGTTTATCCCTCGCCCAGGGAGGATTGAGCAATCAGCCCCAGCATTTT.

This clonotype was recorded at least ten times. This sequence joins TRBV27 and TRBJ2-5; 8 bases are a match to TRBD1. TRBJ2-1 explains the end of the DNA better; the J call may be wrong. The germline gives CDR1 MNHEY, CDR2 SMNVEV (reference sequence). This CDR3 has 16 amino acids. CDR3 in DNA: TGTGCCAGCAGTTCTTACAGGGGGAAGAACTTTAATGAGCAGTTCTTC. Its protein product is CASSSYRGKNFNEQFF.

This clonotype was detected a few times. The J gene is TRBJ1-1, the V gene TRBV19; no firm D call. Trimming removed 11 bases from V and 0 bases from J, with 13 bases in between. The CDR3 runs to 13 residues. Germline V lookup: CDR1 LNHDA, CDR2 SQIVND (reference sequence). The CDR3 loop reads CAVQTPMNTEAFF. DNA of the CDR3: TGTGCCGTCCAGACACCTATGAACACTGAAGCTTTCTTT.